This T cell receptor (beta chain) was profiled in a study of blood T cell repertoires in COVID-19. On the study more broadly: Researchers got acute and convalescent COVID-19 samples from the United States, Italy and Spain. From T cells, B-cell-depleted T cells, or PBMCs came the material, which was cDNA or gDNA.

During active infection, Seattle patients enrolled and were then monitored through disease. Germline V gives CDR1 SGHAT, CDR2 FQNNGV. Trimming cost V 1 base and J 2 bases, with 17 bases left between them. This CDR3 has 17 residues. Original handling: Nucleated cell number was recorded as an estimate derived from reference gene primer amplification. Method: immunoSEQ multiplex PCR; TCRdb's copy keeps in-frame clones and lacks some. V and J calls and clone size are as listed in that table; D and trimming were resolved from the DNA. The sample gives about 170,000 clones, approximately 91% of which show up once; about 4.9% is in the top ten.

The sequenced sample was peripheral blood. This sequence originates from a man younger than 35 with COVID-19, enrolled during active disease. The chain has TRBV11-2 and TRBJ1-2; maybe TRBD1 (6 bases). The CDR3 sequence: CASSLGWTRQGNYGYTF. In DNA form, the CDR3 reads TGTGCCAGCAGCTTAGGATGGACCCGCCAGGGGAACTATGGCTACACCTTC. The full variable domain, rest sourced from reference TRBV11-2 and TRBJ1-2, is EAGVAQSPRYKIIEKRQSVAFWCNPISGHATLYWYQQILGQGPKLLIQFQNNGVVDDSQLPKDRFSAERLKGVDSTLKIQPAKLEDSAVYLCASSLGWTRQGNYGYTFGSGTRLTVV.